Listed below are T cell receptor beta chains from one sample, sequenced in a study of blood T cells in healthy people across ages. From the 5' RACE reads, TCRdb called clonotypes with MiXCR, one entry per CDR3 protein. Here the sample spans fewer than 2,000,000 distinct CDR3 sequences, around 40% being singletons. The sequencing sample was made of blood. The source is a human donor in good health. Both conserved end residues are part of each CDR3. A D gene is named only where the DNA matches it firmly. Clone size appears in some rows only: once, few, many, or a class for an expanded clone.

14,TRBD1,TRBV25-1,TRBJ1-3,NA,CASSVTGAGNTIYF,TGTGCCAGCAGTGTTACAGGGGCCGGAAACACCATATATTTT
15,TRBD1,TRBV5-1,TRBJ1-1,NA,CASSNQTGPNTEAFF,TGCGCCAGCAGCAATCAGACAGGGCCGAACACTGAAGCTTTCTTT
15,NA,TRBV5-1,TRBJ2-1,NA,CASSLDTGVYNEQFF,TGCGCCAGCAGCCTCGATACCGGGGTTTACAATGAGCAGTTCTTC
16,NA,TRBV27,TRBJ2-7,NA,CASSASQGLLAYGQYF,TGTGCCAGCAGCGCATCACAGGGTCTTCTGGCCTACGGGCAGTACTTC
13,TRBD2,TRBV10-3,TRBJ2-5,NA,CAISAAGEETRYF,TGTGCCATCAGCGCAGCGGGAGAAGAGACCCGGTACTTC
18,NA,TRBV7-9,TRBJ1-2,NA,CASSRGNPLTMENYGYTF,TGTGCCAGCAGCAGAGGGAACCCCTTGACCATGGAGAACTATGGCTACACCTTC
14,TRBD1,TRBV7-2,TRBJ2-2,NA,CASSLVGGPGELFF,TGTGCCAGCAGCTTAGTAGGGGGCCCCGGGGAGCTGTTTTTT
17,NA,TRBV5-1,TRBJ2-3,NA,CASSLKGPGRLTDTQYF,TGCGCCAGCAGCTTGAAAGGTCCGGGACGGCTAACAGATACGCAGTATTTT
15,NA,TRBV4-1,TRBJ1-2,once,CASSQGVSANYSYTF,TGCGCCAGCAGCCAGGGCGTTTCAGCTAACTATAGCTACACCTTC
15,TRBD2,TRBV20-1,TRBJ2-3,NA,CSGMVSGDEYGTQYF,TGCAGTGGAATGGTTAGCGGGGACGAGTACGGTACGCAGTATTTT
17,TRBD2,TRBV20-1,TRBJ2-1,NA,CSARALSGGAGYNEQFF,TGCAGTGCTAGAGCGCTAAGCGGGGGGGCCGGTTACAATGAGCAGTTCTTC
14,NA,TRBV7-2,TRBJ2-1,once,CASSLGPPPGEQFF,TGTGCCAGCAGCCTGGGACCACCTCCTGGAGAGCAGTTCTTC
17,NA,TRBV15,TRBJ2-6,few,CATSRELPGSGANVLTF,TGTGCCACCAGCAGAGAACTACCAGGCTCTGGGGCCAACGTCCTGACTTTC
15,TRBD1,TRBV4-1,TRBJ2-1,many,CASSQGDSSYNEQFF,TGCGCCAGCAGCCAAGGGGACAGCTCCTACAATGAGCAGTTCTTC
17,TRBD2,TRBV4-2,TRBJ2-3,NA,CASSHLGLAGDTDTQYF,TGTGCCAGCAGCCACCTAGGACTAGCGGGAGACACAGATACGCAGTATTTT
12,TRBD2,TRBV7-9,TRBJ2-1,NA,CASSGTTGEQFF,TGTGCCAGCAGCGGGACTACAGGTGAGCAGTTCTTC
17,TRBD2,TRBV7-2,TRBJ2-7,NA,CASSLRWLLAGGNEQYF,TGTGCCAGCAGCCTGCGCTGGTTGCTAGCGGGGGGGAATGAGCAGTACTTC
13,NA,TRBV5-1,TRBJ1-2,many,CASSQTGTYGYTF,TGCGCCAGCAGCCAGACCGGGACTTATGGCTACACCTTC
22,TRBD1,TRBV4-3,TRBJ2-6,few,CASSQTKGTGRVEYSGANVLTF,TGCGCCAGCAGCCAGACGAAAGGGACAGGTCGTGTGGAGTACTCTGGGGCCAACGTCCTGACTTTC
9,NA,TRBV9,TRBJ1-6,NA,CASGSPLHF,TGTGCCAGCGGTTCACCCCTCCACTTT
12,NA,TRBV29-1,TRBJ1-2,NA,CSVGGLSYGYTF,TGCAGCGTTGGCGGGCTGTCCTATGGCTACACCTTC
16,TRBD2,TRBV7-3,TRBJ2-3,NA,CASSSGLVGGTDTQYF,TGTGCCAGCAGCTCCGGACTAGTGGGGGGAACAGATACGCAGTATTTT
17,TRBD2,TRBV7-2,TRBJ2-4,few,CASSLGLAGGRKNIQYF,TGTGCCAGCAGCTTAGGGCTAGCGGGGGGCCGTAAAAACATTCAGTACTTC
16,TRBD1,TRBV12-3/TRBV12-4,TRBJ2-1,NA,CASRRTGTGGFNEQFF,TGTGCCAGCAGGCGAACCGGGACAGGGGGCTTTAATGAGCAGTTCTTC
13,NA,TRBV7-9,TRBJ2-5,few,CASSEGMRETQYF,TGTGCCAGCAGCGAGGGGATGAGAGAGACCCAGTACTTC
16,NA,TRBV20-1,TRBJ1-5,once,CSAGETGARFNGPQHF,TGCAGTGCTGGCGAGACGGGGGCACGGTTCAATGGGCCCCAGCATTTT
13,NA,TRBV10-3,TRBJ2-7,NA,CAISDRRTYEQYF,TGTGCCATCAGCGACAGGAGGACCTACGAGCAGTACTTC
14,TRBD1,TRBV29-1,TRBJ1-2,many,CSVEEASGGSGYTF,TGCAGCGTTGAAGAGGCCTCAGGGGGCAGTGGCTACACCTTC
13,NA,TRBV11-2,TRBJ2-7,NA,CASSWNGEAEQYF,TGTGCCAGCAGCTGGAACGGGGAGGCCGAGCAGTACTTC
12,TRBD1,TRBV20-1,TRBJ1-2,few,CSAGGQVYGYTF,TGCAGTGCTGGGGGACAGGTCTATGGCTACACCTTC
10,NA,TRBV29-1,TRBJ2-3,NA,CSVYADTQYF,TGCAGCGTATATGCTGATACGCAGTATTTT
12,NA,TRBV4-3,TRBJ2-4,NA,CASSSDISIQYF,TGCGCCAGCAGCAGTGATATAAGCATTCAGTACTTC
15,TRBD2,TRBV20-1,TRBJ2-1,few,CSGVTGTSYGNEQFF,TGCAGTGGGGTCACCGGGACTAGCTACGGTAATGAGCAGTTCTTC
12,NA,TRBV14,TRBJ2-7,NA,CASSQQYKTQYF,TGTGCCAGCAGCCAACAATACAAAACCCAGTACTTC
14,NA,TRBV6-1,TRBJ2-1,NA,CASSEVGVWSEQFF,TGTGCCAGCAGTGAAGTGGGGGTATGGAGTGAGCAGTTCTTC
16,TRBD1,TRBV4-2,TRBJ2-1,few,CASSQHRGGRRDEQFF,TGTGCCAGCAGCCAGCACAGGGGCGGAAGAAGGGATGAGCAGTTCTTC
16,NA,TRBV29-1,TRBJ1-1,NA,CSAGGGRANLNTEAFF,TGCAGCGCTGGCGGGGGCAGGGCCAATTTGAACACTGAAGCTTTCTTT
15,NA,TRBV10-3,TRBJ1-2,few,CAISESKSGGYGYTF,TGTGCCATCAGTGAGTCGAAATCCGGGGGCTATGGCTACACCTTC
13,NA,TRBV30,TRBJ2-5,NA,CAWSRGTIGDQYF,TGTGCCTGGAGTAGAGGGACGATTGGTGACCAGTACTTC
14,NA,TRBV13,TRBJ2-7,NA,CASSPRTPSYEQYF,TGTGCCAGCAGCCCCCGGACGCCCTCCTACGAGCAGTACTTC